The present TCR beta chain was sequenced within a study of T-cell memory formation after mild COVID-19. The germline V gene has CDR1 SGHDN and CDR2 FVKESK. This CDR3 comprises 16 residues. The V end was cut by 0 bases, the J end by 3 bases, with 11 bases between. TCRdb processed the 5' RACE reads anew with MiXCR; each CDR3 protein has one entry. The table shows hundreds of thousands of distinct CDR3 sequences, with roughly 20% occurring only once. This TCR came from an adult woman who had mild COVID-19 (a few samples of this study predate the infection). Cell type and time point are not known. The specimen was PBMCs or a T cell subset sorted from them (not recorded which). The V call is TRBV14, the J call TRBJ2-2; tentative D call: TRBD2 (6 bases). Here the CDR3 reads CASSQEGGIDTGELFF. CDR3 coding DNA: TGTGCCAGCAGCCAAGAAGGCGGGATCGACACCGGGGAGCTGTTTTTT.